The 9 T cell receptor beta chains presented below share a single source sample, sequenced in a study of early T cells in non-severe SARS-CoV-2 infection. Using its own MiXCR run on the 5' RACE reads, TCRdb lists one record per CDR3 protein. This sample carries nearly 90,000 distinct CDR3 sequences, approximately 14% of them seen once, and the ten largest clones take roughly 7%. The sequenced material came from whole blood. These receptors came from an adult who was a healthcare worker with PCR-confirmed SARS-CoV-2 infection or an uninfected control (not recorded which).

CDR3 region: CASSLARDLYEQYF. CDR3 DNA: TGTGCCAGCAGCTTAGCCAGGGACCTCTACGAGCAGTACTTC. The chain couples TRBV7-9 to TRBJ2-7; D tentatively fits TRBD1 or TRBD2 (5 bases each). Looked up from germline, CDR1 is SEHNR and CDR2 is FQNEAQ (reference sequence). The ends were cut back, 0 bases at V and 3 bases at J, with 9 bases in the middle. The length of the CDR3 is 14 residues.

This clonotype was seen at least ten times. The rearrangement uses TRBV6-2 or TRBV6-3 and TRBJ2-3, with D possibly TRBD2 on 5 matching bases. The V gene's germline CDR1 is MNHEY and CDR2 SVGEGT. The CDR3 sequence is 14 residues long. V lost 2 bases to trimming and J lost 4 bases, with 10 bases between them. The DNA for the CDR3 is TGTGCCAGCAGTTACGTGGGAGTCGCAGATACGCAGTATTTT. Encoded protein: CASSYVGVADTQYF.

In nucleotides, the CDR3 is TGTGCCAGCAGCTCCCCGGGTACCGGCTCCTACGAGCAGTACTTC. Amino acids: CASSSPGTGSYEQYF. The V and J genes are TRBV7-8 and TRBJ2-7; D gene unclear. Germline CDR1 SGHVS, CDR2 FQNEAQ. Trimming took off 4 bases at V and 0 bases at J, with 13 bases between the two ends. The CDR3 has 15 amino acids.

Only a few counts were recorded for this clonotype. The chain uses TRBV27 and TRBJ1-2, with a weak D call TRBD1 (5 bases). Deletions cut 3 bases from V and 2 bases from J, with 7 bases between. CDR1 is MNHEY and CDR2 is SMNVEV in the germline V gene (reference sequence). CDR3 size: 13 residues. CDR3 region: CASSLTENYGYTF. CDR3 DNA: TGTGCCAGCAGTTTGACAGAGAACTATGGCTACACCTTC.

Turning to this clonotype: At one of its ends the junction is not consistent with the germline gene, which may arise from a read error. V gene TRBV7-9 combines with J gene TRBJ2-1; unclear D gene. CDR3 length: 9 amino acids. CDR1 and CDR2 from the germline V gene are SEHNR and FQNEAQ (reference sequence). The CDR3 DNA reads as TGTGCCGTTTCAAATGAGCAGTTATTC. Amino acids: CAVSNEQLF.

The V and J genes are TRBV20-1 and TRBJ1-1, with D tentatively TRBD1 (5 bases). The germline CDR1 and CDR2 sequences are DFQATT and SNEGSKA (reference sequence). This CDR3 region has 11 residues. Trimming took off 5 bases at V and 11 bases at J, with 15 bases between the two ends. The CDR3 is CSALDSPGAFF. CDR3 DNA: TGCAGTGCTCTCGACTCGCCAGGGGCTTTCTTT.

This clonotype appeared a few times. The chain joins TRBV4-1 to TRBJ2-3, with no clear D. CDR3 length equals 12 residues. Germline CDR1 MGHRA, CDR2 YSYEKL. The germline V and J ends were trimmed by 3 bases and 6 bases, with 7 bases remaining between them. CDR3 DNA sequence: TGCGCCAGCAGCCACATCCACGATACGCAGTATTTT. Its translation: CASSHIHDTQYF.

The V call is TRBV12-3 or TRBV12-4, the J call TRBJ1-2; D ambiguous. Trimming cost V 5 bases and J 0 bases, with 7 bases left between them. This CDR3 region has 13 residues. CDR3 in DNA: TGTGCCAGCAGTCACGCAGCTAACTATGGCTACACCTTC. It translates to CASSHAANYGYTF.

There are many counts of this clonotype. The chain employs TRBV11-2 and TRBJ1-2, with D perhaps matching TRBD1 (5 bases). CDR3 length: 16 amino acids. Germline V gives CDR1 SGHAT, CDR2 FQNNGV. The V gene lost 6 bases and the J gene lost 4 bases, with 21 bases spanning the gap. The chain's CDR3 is CASRSPGGGDLYGYTF. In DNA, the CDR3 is TGTGCCAGCAGATCACCCGGGGGAGGGGACCTCTATGGCTACACCTTC.